This TCR beta chain was sequenced in a study of T cells of healthy individuals. TCRdb reanalysed the 5' RACE reads using MiXCR and keeps one entry per CDR3 protein. Of around 90,000 distinct CDR3 sequences in the sample, 5% were seen once. This clonotype came up a few times. The CDR3 is made up of 14 amino acids. Germline CDR1 is LGHDT and CDR2 is YNNKEL (reference sequence). The germline V and J ends were trimmed by 6 bases and 1 base, with 12 bases remaining between them. The sequence was collected from a female donor in good health. The V call is TRBV3-1, the J call TRBJ1-2; D might be TRBD1 (6 bases). The CDR3 DNA reads TGTGCCAGCAGACAGGGCGGAAGTAACTATGGCTACACCTTC. It translates to CASRQGGSNYGYTF.